One and the same sample provided the 17 T cell receptor beta chains below, sequenced in a study of beta chain features in type 1 diabetes. As every portion of the isolated RNA was reverse transcribed, the sequencing read expressed TCRB transcripts. Sequencing was performed with immunoSEQ multiplex PCR; in TCRdb, only in-frame clones are kept and a portion is missing. The data hold fewer than 500,000 clones, with over 11% observed a single time. Material for sequencing was naive CD4+ T cells from blood. The receptor source for this set is a man aged 30 to 39 in good health.

This clone was counted a few times. V is TRBV18 and J is TRBJ2-1, with D uncertain. The V end lost 2 bases, the J end lost 10 bases, and 18 bases lay between the germline ends. Germline lookup yields CDR1 KGHSH and CDR2 LQKENI. The CDR3 length is 15 residues. CDR3 protein: CASSPSDEPNSEQFF. CDR3 nucleotides: TGTGCCAGCTCACCATCGGACGAGCCCAATTCGGAGCAGTTCTTC.

The chain carries TRBV5-4 and TRBJ2-1; D unresolved. The CDR3 is 16 residues long. V shed 3 bases and J shed 2 bases, with 15 bases lying between them. Germline values: CDR1 SGHNT, CDR2 YYREEE (reference sequence). The DNA of the CDR3 is TGTGCCAGCAGCTCGGCCCGAGCGCGAACCTACAATGAGCAGTTCTTC. It encodes CASSSARARTYNEQFF. Based on the CDR3 plus reference TRBV5-4 and TRBJ2-1, the full variable domain is ETGVTQSPTHLIKTRGQQVTLRCSSQSGHNTVSWYQQALGQGPQFIFQYYREEENGRGNFPPRFSGLQFPNYSSELNVNALELDDSALYLCASSSARARTYNEQFFGPGTRLTVL.

This clone was recorded a few times. V is TRBV14 and J is TRBJ2-7; D unresolved. In germline, CDR1 is SGHDN, CDR2 FVKESK. The CDR3 length is 12 residues. The V and J ends lost 1 base and 6 bases respectively, with 7 bases between them. CDR3 sequence reads: CASSQAWAEQYV. As DNA, the CDR3 is TGTGCCAGCAGCCAAGCCTGGGCCGAGCAGTACGTC.

The gene calls are TRBV19 and TRBJ2-1; 11 nucleotides match TRBD2. The CDR3 runs to 15 residues. V shed 5 bases and J 6 bases; nucleotides not matched to a gene: 6. Germline loops: CDR1 LNHDA, CDR2 SQIVND (reference sequence). The CDR3 nucleotides read TGTGCCAGTAGTGCTAGACTAGCGGGAATCAATGAGCAGTTCTTC. Translation: CASSARLAGINEQFF.

The chain is built from TRBV10-3 and TRBJ2-3, with a possible D match to TRBD2 (6 bases). This CDR3 contains 13 residues. V gave up 11 bases and J gave up 9 bases, with 21 bases separating them. CDR1 and CDR2 (germline): ENHRY, SYGVKD. The CDR3 nucleotides read TGTGCCGGCAAGCCCGATGACGGGGGAACGCAGTATTTT. Translated: CAGKPDDGGTQYF.

This clone was seen more than once but under ten times. V gene TRBV30 combines with J gene TRBJ1-1, with a possible D match to TRBD1 (5 bases). The CDR3 covers 13 residues. Per the germline V gene, CDR1 is GTSNPN and CDR2 is SVGIG (reference sequence). Trimming stripped 3 bases from V and 4 bases from J, with 12 bases between. CDR3 residues: CAWRVSGGTEAFF. The CDR3 DNA sequence: TGTGCCTGGAGGGTATCCGGGGGCACTGAAGCTTTCTTT.

The gene calls are TRBV13 and TRBJ1-4; D uncertain. V lost 2 bases to trimming and J lost 5 bases, with 6 bases between them. The germline V gene has CDR1 PRHDT and CDR2 FYEKMQ (reference sequence). The CDR3 has 13 amino acids. CDR3 in DNA: TGTGCCAGCAGCTTAAGGGAGAATGAAAAACTGTTTTTT. Residues: CASSLRENEKLFF.

This clone was seen a few times. This chain's CDR3 is CASSLRPAATYNEQFF. The CDR3 DNA follows: TGTGCCAGCAGCTTACGTCCCGCCGCAACTTACAATGAGCAGTTCTTC. This chain links TRBV7-2 with TRBJ2-1; D gene unclear. There are 16 residues in the CDR3. Germline V gene data show CDR1 as SGHTA and CDR2 as FQGNSA. With 2 bases removed from V and 4 bases from J, the gap between germline ends came to 15 bases. The complete variable domain, with remaining parts taken from reference TRBV7-2 and TRBJ2-1, reads GAGVSQSPSNKVTEKGKDVELRCDPISGHTALYWYRQSLGQGLEFLIYFQGNSAPDKSGLPSDRFSAERTGGSVSTLTIQRTQQEDSAVYLCASSLRPAATYNEQFFGPGTRLTVL.

This clone was observed a handful of times. The chain couples TRBV25-1 to TRBJ2-1, with 10 bases that match TRBD2. This CDR3 region has 16 residues. Germline V gives CDR1 MGHDK, CDR2 SYGVNS. With V trimmed by 4 bases and J by 3 bases, 6 bases remained unmatched. CDR3 nucleotide sequence: TGTGCCAGCAGTGGTCGGACTAGCGGAAACTACAATGAGCAGTTCTTC. This codes for CASSGRTSGNYNEQFF.

The V gene is TRBV5-1, the J gene TRBJ2-5; TRBD1 matches 9 bases. In germline, CDR1 is SGHRS, CDR2 YFSETQ. The length of the CDR3 is 16 residues. Losses at the gene ends were 5 bases for V and 5 bases for J; bases not matched to a gene: 13. CDR3: CASRTDRDRVGETQYF. The DNA of the CDR3 is TGCGCCAGCAGGACTGACCGGGACAGGGTAGGGGAGACCCAGTACTTC.

This clone was found a few times. This chain joins TRBV7-2 and TRBJ2-3; TRBD2 matches at 9 bases. The germline V gene encodes CDR1 SGHTA and CDR2 FQGNSA. J lost 0 bases, V lost 6 bases, and 4 bases had no gene match. This CDR3 comprises 15 residues. CDR3 residues: CASSSSGVSTDTQYF. CDR3 DNA sequence: TGTGCCAGCAGTTCTAGCGGGGTGAGCACAGATACGCAGTATTTT.

The chain couples TRBV5-8 to TRBJ2-7, with D maybe TRBD2 (5 bases). V was trimmed by 2 bases and J by 1 base, leaving 19 bases between them. In germline, CDR1 is SGHTS, CDR2 YDEGEE. The CDR3 extends over 17 amino acids. CDR3 nucleotides: TGTGCCAGCAGCTTATCTCCGGGAATTGTTTCTTCCTACGAGCAGTACGTC. This gives the protein CASSLSPGIVSSYEQYV.

This clone was picked up a small number of times. CDR3 amino acids: CASCPGGPGANVLTF. The CDR3 nucleotides read TGTGCCAGCTGCCCCGGCGGGCCTGGGGCCAACGTCCTGACTTTC. The genes are TRBV4-2 and TRBJ2-6; a possible D gene is TRBD2 (5 bases). V lost 8 bases to trimming and J lost 2 bases, with 13 bases between them. The CDR3 is 15 amino acids. The germline V gene encodes CDR1 LGHNA and CDR2 YNFKEQ.

This chain connects TRBV5-1 to TRBJ2-1; TRBD1 agrees at 9 bases. Germline CDR1 SGHRS, CDR2 YFSETQ. Germline trimming cut 6 bases from V and 0 bases from J; bases unmatched to any gene: 10. This CDR3 is 17 amino acids long. The CDR3, as DNA: TGCGCCAGCACCGTCCCCCGGACAGGGGCCTCCTACAATGAGCAGTTCTTC. It specifies CASTVPRTGASYNEQFF.

This clone showed up just a few times. The chain uses TRBV5-4 and TRBJ2-1; 7 bases agree with TRBD1. The length of the CDR3 is 12 residues. The junction had 4 bases not matched to a gene; V was cut back by 4 bases and J by 9 bases. Germline V lookup: CDR1 SGHNT, CDR2 YYREEE (reference sequence). The CDR3 sequence: CASSPTGIEQFF. The CDR3 DNA follows: TGTGCCAGCAGCCCGACAGGGATTGAGCAGTTCTTC.

The chain links TRBV4-1 to TRBJ1-1; D possibly corresponds to TRBD1 (5 bases). The CDR3 sequence is 13 residues long. Trimming shortened V by 0 bases and J by 6 bases, and 8 bases separated the two germline ends. CDR1 and CDR2 from the germline V gene are MGHRA and YSYEKL. The CDR3 sequence is CASSQEQGAEAFF. CDR3 nucleotide sequence: TGCGCCAGCAGCCAAGAGCAGGGCGCTGAAGCTTTCTTT.

The V and J genes are TRBV5-6 and TRBJ2-6; TRBD1 matches at 7 bases. Germline CDR1 SGHDT, CDR2 YYEEEE. Trimming took 6 bases from V and 4 from J; bases not matched to a gene: 10. The CDR3 covers 16 residues. The CDR3 reads CASTLMTGTGANVLTF. The CDR3 DNA follows: TGTGCCAGCACCTTAATGACAGGGACAGGGGCCAACGTCCTGACTTTC.